These 16 T cell receptor beta chains originate from one sample sequenced in a study of cytomegalovirus exposure and HLA in healthy donors. Primers: 60 Vbeta forward and 13 Jbeta reverse. TCRdb's copy holds only in-frame clones and misses some; the assay was immunoSEQ multiplex PCR. The sample consists of some 150,000 clones, roughly 80% of them appearing once. Material for sequencing was PBMCs. These receptors originate from a woman between 18 and 29 years old in good health and CMV-seronegative.

CDR3 sequence reads: CASSWQFTDTQYF. The CDR3 DNA reads TGTGCCAGCAGTTGGCAGTTCACAGATACGCAGTATTTT. J is TRBJ2-3 and V is TRBV6-5; D remains ambiguous. The germline gives CDR1 MNHEY, CDR2 SVGAGI. Trimming took off 4 bases at V and 2 bases at J, with 7 bases between the two ends. The length of the CDR3 is 13 residues.

The chain has TRBV6-5 and TRBJ2-7, with 8 bases identical to TRBD1. Germline loops: CDR1 MNHEY, CDR2 SVGAGI. Losses at the gene ends were 6 bases for V and 4 bases for J; bases not matched to a gene: 2. The CDR3 totals 12 residues. CDR3 sequence reads: CASSNRGYEQYF. The CDR3 DNA is TGTGCCAGCAGCAACAGGGGGTACGAGCAGTACTTC.

CDR3 sequence: CASSFSGTGEQPQHF. The CDR3 nucleotides read TGCGCCAGCAGCTTTTCCGGGACAGGGGAGCAGCCCCAGCATTTT. This rearrangement joins TRBV5-1 to TRBJ1-5, with 10 nucleotides matching TRBD1. CDR3 size: 15 residues. Germline values: CDR1 SGHRS, CDR2 YFSETQ. V trimming: 2 bases; J trimming: 7 bases; junction bases outside the gene matches: 6.

The V and J genes are TRBV18 and TRBJ2-2; 9 bases line up with TRBD1. With V trimmed by 6 bases and J by 2 bases, 7 bases remained unmatched. Per the germline V gene, CDR1 is KGHSH and CDR2 is LQKENI. The CDR3 extends over 16 amino acids. The CDR3 loop reads CASSLQGAYNTGELFF. As DNA, the CDR3 is TGTGCCAGCTCCCTACAGGGGGCGTACAACACCGGGGAGCTGTTTTTT. Full variable domain (rest looked up from reference TRBV18 and TRBJ2-2): NAGVMQNPRHLVRRRGQEARLRCSPMKGHSHVYWYRQLPEEGLKFMVYLQKENIIDESGMPKERFSAEFPKEGPSILRIQQVVRGDSAAYFCASSLQGAYNTGELFFGEGSRLTVL.

DNA for the CDR3: TGTGCCAGCAGCGGGAGGTATGAGCAGTTCTTC. Its protein is CASSGRYEQFF. The rearrangement joins TRBV28 to TRBJ2-1; 7 bases line up with TRBD2. The length of the CDR3 is 11 residues. Trimming took 6 bases from V and 8 from J; bases not matched to a gene: 1. Germline V CDR1 and CDR2: MDHEN, SYDVKM.

This clone has only a few counts. This sequence joins TRBV6-4 and TRBJ2-7; the D gene is possibly TRBD1 (6 bases). Germline V CDR1 and CDR2: MRHNA, SNTAGT. Trimming shortened V by 3 bases and J by 4 bases, and 16 bases separated the two germline ends. CDR3 size: 15 residues. The CDR3 DNA reads as TGTGCCAGCAGTGAAACCTCCGGGACATCGTACGAGCAGTACTTC. This sequence encodes CASSETSGTSYEQYF.

V gene TRBV19 combines with J gene TRBJ2-3; 10 bases match TRBD2. In germline, CDR1 is LNHDA, CDR2 SQIVND (reference sequence). V shed 3 bases, J shed 1 base, and the junction held 1 base outside the gene matches. The CDR3 has 15 amino acids. This chain's CDR3 is CASSILAGGTDTQYF. DNA of the CDR3: TGTGCCAGTAGTATTCTAGCGGGAGGCACAGATACGCAGTATTTT.

The CDR3 region has the DNA TGTGCCAGCAGCATTGGGGGACAGCCTTATCAGCCCCAGCATTTT. Amino acids: CASSIGGQPYQPQHF. The chain couples TRBV7-2 to TRBJ1-5, with 7 bases aligning to TRBD1. The trim removed 5 bases at V and 5 bases at J, leaving 9 bases unmatched. The germline gives CDR1 SGHTA, CDR2 FQGNSA. The CDR3 runs 15 residues.

This clone was observed a handful of times. The chain couples TRBV6-5 to TRBJ1-1, with TRBD1 matching 7 bases. The germline gives CDR1 MNHEY, CDR2 SVGAGI. Trimming took 2 bases from V and 3 from J; bases not matched to a gene: 3. The CDR3 has 14 residues. The CDR3: CASSYATGDTEAFF. The CDR3, as DNA: TGTGCCAGCAGTTACGCTACAGGGGACACTGAAGCTTTCTTT.

The chain has TRBV5-1 and TRBJ1-1; tentative D call: TRBD1 (5 bases). This CDR3 has 15 residues. Per germline, CDR1 SGHRS and CDR2 YFSETQ. Trimming left V 0 bases short and J 4 bases short, with 13 bases between. CDR3 region: CASSLEGGEATEAFF. The CDR3 bases are TGCGCCAGCAGCTTGGAGGGAGGGGAGGCCACTGAAGCTTTCTTT.

The chain uses TRBV19 and TRBJ2-1, with D unclear. Germline CDR1 and CDR2: LNHDA and SQIVND (reference sequence). V dropped 6 bases and J dropped 0 bases, with 12 bases sitting between them. This CDR3 is built from 15 residues. CDR3 in amino acids: CASSYRLNSYNEQFF. Here the CDR3 DNA reads TGTGCCAGTAGCTACCGACTTAACTCCTACAATGAGCAGTTCTTC.

CDR3 protein: CASSLEAVAVVETQYF. The CDR3 DNA follows: TGTGCCAGCAGCTTAGAGGCAGTAGCGGTGGTAGAGACCCAGTACTTC. The rearrangement links TRBV7-2 to TRBJ2-5, with D perhaps matching TRBD2 (6 bases). The CDR3 loop spans 16 amino acids. Germline loops: CDR1 SGHTA, CDR2 FQGNSA. V was clipped by 1 base and J by 4 bases, with 16 bases between them.

The chain uses TRBV5-6 and TRBJ2-5; 8 bases agree with TRBD1. The last part of the DNA fits TRBJ2-7 better; the J call may be wrong. This CDR3 contains 15 residues. Germline values: CDR1 SGHDT, CDR2 YYEEEE. The CDR3 nucleotides read TGTGCCAGCAGCCCCCTCGGGACAGGCCTACACGAGCAGTACTTC. Encoded protein: CASSPLGTGLHEQYF.

The genes are TRBV28 and TRBJ2-1; tentative D call: TRBD1 (5 bases). The CDR3 extends over 18 amino acids. V shed 3 bases and J shed 0 bases, with 18 bases lying between them. The V gene's germline CDR1 is MDHEN and CDR2 SYDVKM. The CDR3 spells CASSLGRATGISYNEQFF. The DNA for the CDR3 is TGTGCCAGCAGTTTGGGCCGGGCCACAGGTATCTCCTACAATGAGCAGTTCTTC.

J is TRBJ1-1 and V is TRBV25-1, with a tentative D call TRBD1 (6 bases). CDR1 and CDR2 (germline): MGHDK, SYGVNS. V lost 6 bases and J 4 bases, leaving 12 bases between the germline ends. The CDR3 consists of 13 residues. The CDR3 loop reads CASRNRVSTEAFF. The CDR3 DNA reads as TGTGCCAGCAGGAACAGGGTCAGCACTGAAGCTTTCTTT.

The J gene is TRBJ1-1, the V gene TRBV5-6; possible D gene TRBD1, 5 bases. The germline CDR1 and CDR2 sequences are SGHDT and YYEEEE. This CDR3 has 15 amino acids. V lost 4 bases and J 6 bases, leaving 19 bases between the germline ends. The CDR3 loop is CASSQRQHLTPEAFF. In DNA form, the CDR3 reads TGTGCCAGCAGCCAGCGACAGCACCTAACACCTGAAGCTTTCTTT.